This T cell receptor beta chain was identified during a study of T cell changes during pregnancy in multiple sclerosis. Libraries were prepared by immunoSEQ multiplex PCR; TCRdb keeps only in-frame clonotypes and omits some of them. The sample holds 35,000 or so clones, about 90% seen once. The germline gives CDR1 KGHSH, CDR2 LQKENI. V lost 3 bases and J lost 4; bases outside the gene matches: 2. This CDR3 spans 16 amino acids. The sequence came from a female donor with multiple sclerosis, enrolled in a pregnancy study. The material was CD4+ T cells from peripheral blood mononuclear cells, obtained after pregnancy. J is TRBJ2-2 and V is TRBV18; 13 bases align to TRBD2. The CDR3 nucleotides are TGTGCCAGCTCACCGAGACTAGCGGGAGGCACCGGGGAGCTGTTTTTT. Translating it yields CASSPRLAGGTGELFF.